This TCR beta chain was recorded in a study of T cell responses to AZD1222 COVID-19 vaccine. Study-wide background: Pooling covered second doses at about 4 or about 12 weeks. Broader study findings: Regions 160-218 and 743-854 dominated among vaccine-associated CD4 TCRs spanning spike. Nearly half of spike-specific TCRs reportedly go after variant regions that carry no mutations.

The V and J ends lost 7 bases and 5 bases respectively, with 11 bases between them. CDR1 is SEHNR and CDR2 is FQNEAQ in the germline V gene (reference sequence). The CDR3 runs to 13 residues. Note on this clone: The antigen is unknown.

The assay was immunoSEQ multiplex PCR, and TCRdb's table has in-frame clones only and misses some. The top ten hold 0.5% to 0.7% of the sample, which has about 260,000 clones, 85% to 95% seen once. This TCR derives from an adult in good health. This material consisted of peripheral blood, taken on day 0 of AZD1222 vaccination. J is TRBJ1-4 and V is TRBV7-9; no definite D call. In nucleotides, the CDR3 is TGTGCCAGCACCCCCGAGTGGAATGAAAAACTGTTTTTT. It yields the protein CASTPEWNEKLFF. Together with reference TRBV7-9 and TRBJ1-4, the CDR3 gives the full variable domain: DTGVSQNPRHKITKRGQNVTFRCDPISEHNRLYWYRQTLGQGPEFLTYFQNEAQLEKSRLLSDRFSAERPKGSFSTLEIQRTEQGDSAMYLCASTPEWNEKLFFGSGTQLSVL.